This is a list of T cell receptor beta chains from one sample in a study of T cell changes during pregnancy in multiple sclerosis. The protocol was immunoSEQ multiplex PCR, while the TCRdb copy is restricted to in-frame clones and leaves out a portion. Seen here are about 57,000 clones, around 91% observed once, and the top ten hold approximately 1.7%. Sequenced here: peripheral blood, sampled after pregnancy. The receptor source for this set is a female donor with multiple sclerosis, enrolled in a pregnancy study. Both conserved end residues are part of each CDR3. The D gene is left open where the match is weak. Clone size, where shown, is once, few, many, or a class for clones that have expanded.

NA	NA	TRBJ2-1	TRBV4-1	TGCGCCAGCAGCCAAGAGGGTAAGGGGTTCGGGGAGCAGTTCTTC	CASSQEGKGFGEQFF
NA	TRBD1	TRBJ1-2	TRBV5-5	TGTGCCAGCAGCCGGGATCCACAGGGGGGCCCTACTCGGAACTATGGCTACACCTTC	CASSRDPQGGPTRNYGYTF
NA	TRBD2	TRBJ2-2	TRBV5-6	TGTGCCAGCAGCTTGAGGGAAGCGGGGGGAATTGGGGAGCTGTTTTTT	CASSLREAGGIGELFF
NA	NA	TRBJ2-5	TRBV5-1	TGCGCCAGCAGCTTGTCCGGGGTGAATCAAGAGACCCAGTACTTC	CASSLSGVNQETQYF
medium-sized	TRBD2	TRBJ2-5	TRBV7-2	TGTGCCAGCAGCTTAGCGCGGCTAGCGGGCCTCCAAGAGACCCAGTACTTC	CASSLARLAGLQETQYF
NA	TRBD1	TRBJ2-3	TRBV15	TGTGCCACCAGCAGACGGGCAGGGGGTACAGATACGCAGTATTTT	CATSRRAGGTDTQYF
few	TRBD1	TRBJ1-1	TRBV6-1	TGTGCCAGCAGTGGGCGACAGGGGGCAAGGTTGAACACTGAAGCTTTCTTT	CASSGRQGARLNTEAFF
few	TRBD1	TRBJ1-2	TRBV6-6	TGTGCCAGCAGTTACTCGGGACAGAGGATTACCACCTTC	CASSYSGQRITTF
NA	TRBD2	TRBJ2-7	TRBV10-3	TGTGCCATCAGTGGGTCGGGGGGGCTGATCGAGCAGTACTTC	CAISGSGGLIEQYF
NA	NA	TRBJ1-4	TRBV5-1	TGCGCCAGCAGCTTGGGGGGACAAGCCCGGGCAACTAATGAAAAACTGTTTTTT	CASSLGGQARATNEKLFF
NA	TRBD1	TRBJ2-4	TRBV19	TGTGCCAGTAGTATAGATGCAGACAGGGGTCCGAAGTACTTC	CASSIDADRGPKYF
once	NA	TRBJ2-7	TRBV6-1	TGTGCCAGCATCGGACAGGAGGGCGAGCAGTACTTC	CASIGQEGEQYF
NA	TRBD1	TRBJ1-2	TRBV6-5	TGTGCCAGCAGTTACTACGGACAGGAGGGGGGCTACACCTTC	CASSYYGQEGGYTF
NA	TRBD1	TRBJ2-5	TRBV18	TGTGCCAGCTCACCAAACAGGGGCGGAGAGACCCAGTACTTC	CASSPNRGGETQYF
NA	NA	TRBJ1-1	TRBV29-1	TGCAGCGTTGAAAGGACACAGGAAGCTTTCTTT	CSVERTQEAFF
NA	NA	TRBJ1-6	TRBV23-1	TGCGCCAGCACCTCCCCGGGGAGGGGGGATAATTCACCCCTCCACTTT	CASTSPGRGDNSPLHF
NA	NA	TRBJ2-2	TRBV5-4	TGTGCCAGCAGCTTGGAGGGGCCGAACACCGGGGAGCTGTTTTTT	CASSLEGPNTGELFF
NA	NA	TRBJ2-1	TRBV6-4	TGTGCCAGCAGTGCCCCTCAGGATTACAATGAGCAGTTCTTC	CASSAPQDYNEQFF
NA	NA	TRBJ1-4	TRBV5-1	TGCGCCAGCAGCTTGGACGCCAGGGGTACGTCTAATGAAAAACTGTTTTTT	CASSLDARGTSNEKLFF
once	TRBD1	TRBJ1-1	TRBV7-2	TGTGCCAGCAGCGAACAGGGGCCGAACACTGAAGCTTTCTTT	CASSEQGPNTEAFF
NA	NA	TRBJ2-7	TRBV4-2	TGTGCCAGCAGCCAGAGCTTGACGGGGGGCCCCGAGCAGTACTTC	CASSQSLTGGPEQYF
NA	NA	TRBJ1-3	TRBV1	TGCACCAGCAGCCAAGAAACGAGGCCGGGCTCTGGAAACACCATATATTTT	CTSSQETRPGSGNTIYF
NA	TRBD2	TRBJ2-1	TRBV30	TGTGCCTGGAGTACGCTAGCGGGGGGATTTCAGTTCTTC	CAWSTLAGGFQFF
NA	TRBD2	TRBJ2-5	TRBV4-3	TGCGCCAGCAGCCAGGGACTAGCGGGAGAGACCCAGTACTTC	CASSQGLAGETQYF
once	NA	TRBJ2-3	TRBV29-1	TGCAGCGGTGACAGTGGGGGGGCCAGGTCCGGGACGCAGTATTTT	CSGDSGGARSGTQYF
NA	NA	TRBJ1-2	TRBV6-5	TGTGCCAGCAGTTACTCTAGCCGGAATGGCTACACCTTC	CASSYSSRNGYTF
NA	NA	TRBJ1-2	TRBV2	TGTGCCAGCAGTGTTCGAACAGGGCCGGGGATTGGCTACACCTTC	CASSVRTGPGIGYTF
NA	NA	TRBJ2-5	TRBV2	TGTGCCAGCAGTCTATACGGACTATCCCAAGAGACCCAGTACTTC	CASSLYGLSQETQYF
NA	TRBD1	TRBJ2-7	TRBV5-4	TGTGCCAGCAGCGACCGGGACAGGGGGTACTACGAGCAGTACTTC	CASSDRDRGYYEQYF
NA	NA	TRBJ1-4	TRBV4-1	TGCGCCAGCAGCCATGGGCGGGGTGCTAATGAAAAACTGTTTTTT	CASSHGRGANEKLFF
NA	TRBD1	TRBJ2-2	TRBV18	TGTGCCAGCTCACCACGAGGACAGGGCCTTTTGAACACCGGGGAGCTGTTTTTT	CASSPRGQGLLNTGELFF
NA	NA	TRBJ2-6	TRBV13	TGTGCCAGCAGCTCCTATACCAGGGCTGGGGCCAACGTCCTGACTTTC	CASSSYTRAGANVLTF
NA	NA	TRBJ2-3	TRBV9	TGTGCCAGCAGCGTTAGTCCCGGGGGTAGAGATACGCAGTATTTT	CASSVSPGGRDTQYF
NA	TRBD1	TRBJ2-7	TRBV18	TGTGCCAGCCACAGGGGAACCCCCTACGAGCAGTACTTC	CASHRGTPYEQYF
NA	TRBD1	TRBJ1-2	TRBV27	TGTGCCAGCAGTGCACACAGGGGGGGCTACACCTTC	CASSAHRGGYTF
NA	NA	TRBJ1-4	TRBV7-9	TGTGCCAGCAGCTTAGAAAAGGGCGCAGGGGAAAAACTGTTTTTT	CASSLEKGAGEKLFF
NA	TRBD1	TRBJ1-2	TRBV10-3	TGTGCCATCATGACAGGGGGCCGGGGCTATGGCTACACCTTC	CAIMTGGRGYGYTF
NA	NA	TRBJ2-5	TRBV10-3	TGTGCCATCAGTGAACTAGACCAAGAGACCCAGTACTTC	CAISELDQETQYF
NA	TRBD1	TRBJ2-2	TRBV18	TGTGCCAGCTCAACCCAGGGGGCATCGGGGGAGCTGTTTTTT	CASSTQGASGELFF
NA	TRBD1	TRBJ1-2	TRBV18	TGTGCCAGCTCAGTGACAGGGTATGGCTACACCTTC	CASSVTGYGYTF
NA	TRBD1	TRBJ2-1	TRBV5-1	TGCGCCAGCAGCTACGGACAGGCCTACAATGAGCAGTTCTTC	CASSYGQAYNEQFF
NA	TRBD1	TRBJ1-2	TRBV2	TGTGCCAGCACCTCCGTCAGGGGGTTTTATGGCTACACCTTC	CASTSVRGFYGYTF
NA	TRBD1	TRBJ2-5	TRBV5-5	TGTGCCAGCACCCGGACAGGGGACAGGGAGACCCAGTACTTC	CASTRTGDRETQYF
NA	TRBD2	TRBJ2-1	TRBV19	TGTGCCAGTAGTATCGGGAGCGGGGCGGTTGAGCAGTTCTTC	CASSIGSGAVEQFF
NA	NA	TRBJ2-2	TRBV7-3	TGTGCCAGCAGCCCCAACACAGGGATCGACACCGGGGAGCTGTTTTTT	CASSPNTGIDTGELFF
NA	NA	TRBJ1-1	TRBV28	TGTGCCAGCAGTTTATCTGGAAACCTAGCTGAAGCTTTCTTT	CASSLSGNLAEAFF
NA	TRBD2	TRBJ2-3	TRBV7-9	TGTGCCAGCAGCTCCGGCGGTAGCGGGGGGACCACAGATACGCAGTATTTT	CASSSGGSGGTTDTQYF
NA	TRBD1	TRBJ1-3	TRBV30	TGTGCCTGGACCCGACAGGGGGGAAACACCATATATTTT	CAWTRQGGNTIYF
NA	NA	TRBJ1-1	TRBV5-1	TGCGCCAGCAGCTTGCAGGGCGTGGGGTCTGAAGCTTTCTTT	CASSLQGVGSEAFF
NA	TRBD1	TRBJ2-1	TRBV5-1	TGCGCCAGCAGCCTGGGACAGTACAATGAGCAGTTCTTC	CASSLGQYNEQFF